This TCR beta chain emerged from a study of OX40 agonist ivuxolimab in advanced cancers. In the study overall: Ivuxolimab, an agonistic anti-OX40 (CD134) antibody, was given to patients. While on treatment, patients had intravenous ivuxolimab at 0.01 to 10 mg/kg every 2 weeks.

Per germline, CDR1 MNHEY and CDR2 SMNVEV (reference sequence). V was clipped by 6 bases and J by 6 bases, with 20 bases between them. This CDR3 contains 16 residues. Whole-study findings and limits: On average, CD8+ T cells showed a greater number of expanded clones than CD4+.

Of note for this clone: Its cognate antigen is unknown.

The cohort excluded patients with autoimmune disease history or systemic immunosuppression. Method: immunoSEQ multiplex PCR; TCRdb's copy keeps in-frame clones and lacks some. The sample includes about 44,000 clones, over 80% of them seen just once. The sequences come from CD4+ or CD8+ T cells sorted from blood, collected in a trial of the OX40 agonist ivuxolimab. This clonotype was obtained from an adult with an advanced solid tumor such as melanoma, head and neck, liver or kidney cancer. The chain carries TRBV27 and TRBJ2-2; D is unclear. The CDR3 protein is CASSHRTVLIPGELFF. CDR3 in DNA: TGTGCCAGCAGCCATCGGACGGTTTTGATTCCCGGGGAGCTGTTTTTT.